This T cell receptor (beta chain) originates from a study of blood T cells in healthy people across ages. This CDR3 has 15 amino acids. The germline CDR1 and CDR2 sequences are SEHNR and FQNEAQ (reference sequence). The V end was cut by 0 bases, the J end by 16 bases, with 21 bases between. Using a J-beta primer mix together with a sample-barcoded 5' primer, a second PCR was run for roughly 6 to 11 cycles. TCRdb independently ran MiXCR on the 5' RACE reads; one entry per CDR3 protein. Here the sample spans about 650,000 distinct CDR3 sequences, less than 40% being singletons. Sequencing was done on a sample of blood. The chain combines TRBV7-9 with TRBJ1-4; D is unresolved. This TCR came from an elderly woman in good health. This CDR3 is CASSLALESLHWGFF. DNA for the CDR3: TGTGCCAGCAGCTTAGCCCTGGAATCTCTCCATTGGGGGTTTTTT.